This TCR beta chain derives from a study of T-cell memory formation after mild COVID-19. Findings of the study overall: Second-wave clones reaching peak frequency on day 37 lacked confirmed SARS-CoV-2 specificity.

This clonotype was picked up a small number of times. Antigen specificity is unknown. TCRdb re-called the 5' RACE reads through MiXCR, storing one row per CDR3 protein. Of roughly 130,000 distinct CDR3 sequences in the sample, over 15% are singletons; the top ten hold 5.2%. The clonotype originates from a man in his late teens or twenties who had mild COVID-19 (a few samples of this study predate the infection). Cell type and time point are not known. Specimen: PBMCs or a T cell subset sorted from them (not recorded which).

In nucleotides, the CDR3 is TGTGCCAGCAGCCAGGGTCTGTCAGCGGGGGTGAACACCGGGGAGCTGTTTTTT. Protein product: CASSQGLSAGVNTGELFF. The rearrangement joins TRBV14 to TRBJ2-2, with TRBD2 matching over 8 bases. Per germline, CDR1 SGHDN and CDR2 FVKESK. The CDR3 extends over 18 amino acids. Germline trimming cut 3 bases from V and 1 base from J; bases unmatched to any gene: 10.